What follows are 8 T cell receptor beta chains derived from one specimen sequenced in a study of blood T cell repertoires in COVID-19. The repertoire was sequenced with immunoSEQ multiplex PCR; TCRdb's copy has only in-frame clones and lacks some. The profile shows hundreds of thousands of clones, around 86% of them singletons. Sequencing was performed on peripheral blood. These receptors originate from a man aged 45 to 65 with COVID-19, enrolled during active disease.

This clone was picked up a small number of times. The V and J genes are TRBV20-1 and TRBJ2-1; possible D gene TRBD2, 5 bases. V was trimmed by 3 bases and J by 3 bases, leaving 6 bases between them. The germline V gene has CDR1 DFQATT and CDR2 SNEGSKA (reference sequence). The CDR3 length is 12 residues. In DNA, the CDR3 is TGCAGTGCTAGTGACTACTACAATGAGCAGTTCTTC. It encodes CSASDYYNEQFF.

The V gene is TRBV2, the J gene TRBJ1-2; 9 bases align to TRBD1. The CDR3 contains 15 residues. The junction had 8 bases not matched to a gene; V was cut back by 2 bases and J by 7 bases. Germline CDR1 and CDR2: SNHLY and FYNNEI. Written as DNA, the CDR3 is TGTGCCAGCAGTGAAATACAGGGGGCATCTTCTGGCTACACCTTC. Amino acid sequence: CASSEIQGASSGYTF.

The chain is built from TRBV18 and TRBJ2-3; 9 bases align to TRBD2. Unmatched junction bases numbered 9, after V lost 5 bases and J lost 6 bases. The CDR3 loop spans 15 amino acids. In germline, CDR1 is KGHSH, CDR2 LQKENI. CDR3 protein: CASSASGNSGDTQYF. The CDR3 DNA sequence: TGTGCCAGCTCAGCTAGCGGGAATTCAGGGGATACGCAGTATTTT.

The J gene is TRBJ1-3, the V gene TRBV11-2; D not resolved. The CDR3 runs to 13 residues. V lost 4 bases and J lost 5, with 9 bases in between. Germline CDR1 and CDR2: SGHAT and FQNNGV. The CDR3 coding sequence is TGTGCCAGCAGCTCGTCAGACAGAAACACCATATATTTT. Translation gives CASSSSDRNTIYF.

The V gene is TRBV11-2, the J gene TRBJ2-7; the match to TRBD2 covers 11 bases. In germline, CDR1 is SGHAT, CDR2 FQNNGV. V was pared by 4 bases and J by 4 bases, with 3 bases of the junction left unmatched. There are 14 residues in the CDR3. The CDR3 reads CASSWGLADYEQYF. The CDR3 nucleotides are TGTGCCAGCAGCTGGGGACTAGCGGATTACGAGCAGTACTTC.

V gene TRBV4-1 combines with J gene TRBJ2-2, with D possibly being TRBD1 (5 bases). Trimming pared 5 bases from V and 0 bases from J, leaving 25 bases between. The CDR3 loop spans 20 amino acids. CDR1 MGHRA and CDR2 YSYEKL come from the germline V gene. CDR3 amino acids: CASSNTPGWVGDTNTGELFF. The CDR3 region has the DNA TGCGCCAGCAGCAACACTCCAGGGTGGGTAGGTGACACGAACACCGGGGAGCTGTTTTTT.

The rearrangement uses TRBV6-5 and TRBJ1-4; D is ambiguous. Germline CDR1 is MNHEY and CDR2 is SVGAGI. Trimming pared 0 bases from V and 2 bases from J, leaving 4 bases between. This CDR3 is 14 amino acids long. CDR3 nucleotides: TGTGCCAGCAGTTACTCGAGCACTAATGAAAAACTGTTTTTT. Translation: CASSYSSTNEKLFF.

This clone turned up a few times. The rearrangement uses TRBV19 and TRBJ1-1; unclear D gene. CDR1 is LNHDA and CDR2 is SQIVND in the germline V gene (reference sequence). This CDR3 is built from 13 residues. Trimming pared 5 bases from V and 4 bases from J, leaving 11 bases between. In nucleotides, the CDR3 is TGTGCCAGTAGTCCCCGACGGAGCACTGAAGCTTTCTTT. Amino acids: CASSPRRSTEAFF. The entire variable domain, with the rest obtained from reference TRBV19 and TRBJ1-1, is as follows: DGGITQSPKYLFRKEGQNVTLSCEQNLNHDAMYWYRQDPGQGLRLIYYSQIVNDFQKGDIAEGYSVSREKKESFPLTVTSAQKNPTAFYLCASSPRRSTEAFFGQGTRLTVV.